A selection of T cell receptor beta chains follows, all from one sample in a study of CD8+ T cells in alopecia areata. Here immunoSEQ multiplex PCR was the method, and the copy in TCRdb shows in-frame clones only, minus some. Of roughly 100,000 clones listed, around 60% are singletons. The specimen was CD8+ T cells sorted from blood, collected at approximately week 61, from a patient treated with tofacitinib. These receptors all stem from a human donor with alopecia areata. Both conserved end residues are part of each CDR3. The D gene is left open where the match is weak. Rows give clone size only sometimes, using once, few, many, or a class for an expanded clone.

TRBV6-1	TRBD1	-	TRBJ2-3	TGTGCCAGCAGTGAAGGCGTGCAGGGGGCGGGAGATACGCAGTATTTT	CASSEGVQGAGDTQYF
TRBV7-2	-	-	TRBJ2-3	TGTGCCAGCAGCTTACCGGGGGCGACAGATACGCAGTATTTT	CASSLPGATDTQYF
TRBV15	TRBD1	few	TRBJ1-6	TGTGCCACCAGCAGCCGACAGGGAGGTGATTCACCCCTCCACTTT	CATSSRQGGDSPLHF
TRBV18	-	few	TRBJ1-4	TGTGCCAGCTCGCAGACAGGAGTTAATGAAAAACTGTTTTTT	CASSQTGVNEKLFF
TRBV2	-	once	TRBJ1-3	TGTGCCAGCAGCGGGGGTCCGATGGACACCATATATTTT	CASSGGPMDTIYF
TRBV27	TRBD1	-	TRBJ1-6	TGTGCCAGCAGTACCAGGGGGCGGAATAATTCACCCCTCCACTTT	CASSTRGRNNSPLHF
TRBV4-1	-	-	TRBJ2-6	TGCGCCAGCAGCCTATCGCCAGACCCTGGGGCCAACGTCCTGACTTTC	CASSLSPDPGANVLTF
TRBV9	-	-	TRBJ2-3	TGTGCCAGCGGGAACTCAGATACGCAGTATTTT	CASGNSDTQYF
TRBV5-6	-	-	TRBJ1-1	TGTGCCAGCAGCTTCTCGGGGGGCACTGAAGCTTTCTTT	CASSFSGGTEAFF
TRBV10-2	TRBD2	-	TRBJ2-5	TGCGCCAGCAGTGATGGAATGGCGGGGGGGCACGGAGAGACCCAGTACTTC	CASSDGMAGGHGETQYF
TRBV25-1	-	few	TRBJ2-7	TGTGCCAGCAGTGAATTCATGACTTCGAGCTCCTACGAGCAGTACTTC	CASSEFMTSSSYEQYF
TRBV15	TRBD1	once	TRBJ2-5	TGTGCCACCAGCATCGGGACAGAACAAGAGACCCAGTACTTC	CATSIGTEQETQYF
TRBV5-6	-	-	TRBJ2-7	TGTGCCAGCAGCGGCTACCTCGGATCCTACGAGCAGTACTTC	CASSGYLGSYEQYF
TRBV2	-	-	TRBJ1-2	TGTGCCAGTCCGACGGAACGAGGTAGCTACACCTTC	CASPTERGSYTF
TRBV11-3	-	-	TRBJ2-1	TGTGCCAGCAGCTCCGACAGCAATGAGCAGTTCTTC	CASSSDSNEQFF
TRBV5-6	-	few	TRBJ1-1	TGTGCCAGCAGCTTGGAAGGCAGGGCTGAAGCTTTCTTT	CASSLEGRAEAFF
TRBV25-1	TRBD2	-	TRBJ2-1	TGTGCCAGCAGTGTGCGTAGCGGGGGGTGGTATGAGCAGTTCTTC	CASSVRSGGWYEQFF
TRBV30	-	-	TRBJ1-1	TGTGCCTGGGGTATGCTGACTGAAGCTTTCTTT	CAWGMLTEAFF
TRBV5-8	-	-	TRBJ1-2	TGTGCCAGCCGTACCATGGGGAACTATGGCTACACCTTC	CASRTMGNYGYTF
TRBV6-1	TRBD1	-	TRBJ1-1	TGTGCCAGCAGTGAAGCGGGTGAGGGGGCCTCTGAAGCTTTCTTT	CASSEAGEGASEAFF
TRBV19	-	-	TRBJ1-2	TGTGCCAGTACCTCAGGGACCTATGGCTACACCTTC	CASTSGTYGYTF
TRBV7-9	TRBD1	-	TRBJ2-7	TGTGCCAGCAGTCCGACAGGGCCGGTACTCTACGAGCAGTACTTC	CASSPTGPVLYEQYF
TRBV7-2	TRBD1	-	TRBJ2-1	TGTGCCAGCAGCCCGAGACAGGGGCTCAATGAGCAGTTCTTC	CASSPRQGLNEQFF
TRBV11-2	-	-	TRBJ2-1	TGTGCCAGCAGCTTAGGCGTCGACCTCTACAATGAGCAGTTCTTC	CASSLGVDLYNEQFF
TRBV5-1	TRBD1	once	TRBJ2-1	TGCGCCAGCAGCGGGGGACAGGGAAAGAATGAGCAGTTCTTC	CASSGGQGKNEQFF
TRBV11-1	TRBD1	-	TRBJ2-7	TGTGCCAGCAGCTTTTACCCTCTTTCGGGACAGGGGAACGAGCAGTACTTC	CASSFYPLSGQGNEQYF
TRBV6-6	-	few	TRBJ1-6	TGTGCCAGCAGTTACAAACAGGGTGTTGATTCACCCCTCCACTTT	CASSYKQGVDSPLHF
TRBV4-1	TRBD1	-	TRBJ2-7	TGCGCCAGCAGCCAAGGGGGACAGGACTCCTACGAGCAGTACTTC	CASSQGGQDSYEQYF
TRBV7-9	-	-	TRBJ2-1	TGTGCCAGCACCGCCTGGGACGCAAACAATGAGCAGTTCTTC	CASTAWDANNEQFF
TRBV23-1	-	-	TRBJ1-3	TGCGCCAGCAGTCAATTTTCGGTTACTGGAAACACCATATATTTT	CASSQFSVTGNTIYF
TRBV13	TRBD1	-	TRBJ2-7	TGTGCCAGCAGCTTGGGACAGGGTGCCTACGAGCAGTACTTC	CASSLGQGAYEQYF
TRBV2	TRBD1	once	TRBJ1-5	TGTGCCAGCAGTGCCGCAGGGACAGTTGATCAGCCCCAGCATTTT	CASSAAGTVDQPQHF
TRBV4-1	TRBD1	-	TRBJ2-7	TGCGCCAGCAGCCAGGCCGGGACAGGGGTAGACGAGCAGTACTTC	CASSQAGTGVDEQYF
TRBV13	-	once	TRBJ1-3	TGTGCCAGCAGGACGGGGCATTATTCCTCTGGAAACACCATATATTTT	CASRTGHYSSGNTIYF
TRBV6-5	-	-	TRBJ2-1	TGTGCCAGCAGTGATTACCGGATCAACAATGAGCAGTTCTTC	CASSDYRINNEQFF
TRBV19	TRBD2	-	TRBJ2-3	TGTGCCAGTAGTACCCGGGGGACTAGTAGCACAGATACGCAGTATTTT	CASSTRGTSSTDTQYF
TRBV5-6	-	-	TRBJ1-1	TGTGCCAGCAGTTCTACCGGGACTGGGGCTTGGCAGGAAGCTTTCTTT	CASSSTGTGAWQEAFF
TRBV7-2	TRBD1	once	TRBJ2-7	TGTGCCAGCAGCATACGGGACAGGGGGTCCGAGCAGTACTTC	CASSIRDRGSEQYF
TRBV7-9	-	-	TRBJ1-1	TGTGCCAGCAGCTTAGGTTTGTTCGCAGAGAACACTGAAGCTTTCTTT	CASSLGLFAENTEAFF
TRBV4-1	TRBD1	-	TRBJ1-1	TGCGCCAGCAGCCACCATCCGGACAGGGGTTACACTGAAGCTTTCTTT	CASSHHPDRGYTEAFF
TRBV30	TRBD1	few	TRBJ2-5	TGTGCCCGGTGGCCCCCGGGACAGTCTCGTATTACCCAGTACTTC	CARWPPGQSRITQYF
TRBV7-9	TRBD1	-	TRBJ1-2	TGTGCCAACGGACAGGACGTTAACTATGGCTACACCTTC	CANGQDVNYGYTF
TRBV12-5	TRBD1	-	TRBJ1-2	TGTGCTAGTGGTCTGTCTCCAGGGGGCGACTATGGCTACACCTTC	CASGLSPGGDYGYTF
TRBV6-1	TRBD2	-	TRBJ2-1	TGTGCCAGCAGTGAAGGTTCTAGCGGGGGCTGGGTCAATGAGCAGTTCTTC	CASSEGSSGGWVNEQFF
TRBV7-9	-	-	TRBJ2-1	TGTGCCAGCAGCATACCTGGACAGAAATACAATGAGCAGTTCTTC	CASSIPGQKYNEQFF
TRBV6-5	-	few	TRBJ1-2	TGTGCCAGCAGTTACGGTGGCTACACCTTC	CASSYGGYTF
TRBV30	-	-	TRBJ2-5	TGTGCCTGGAGTGTATCAGAGACCCAGTACTTC	CAWSVSETQYF
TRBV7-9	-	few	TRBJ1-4	TGTGCCAGCAGCTTATTTCCCCCCACAGGGCGTAAGAATGAAAAACTGTTTTTT	CASSLFPPTGRKNEKLFF
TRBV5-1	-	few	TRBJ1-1	TGCGCCAGCCAAACGAGAAACACTGAAGCTTTCTTT	CASQTRNTEAFF
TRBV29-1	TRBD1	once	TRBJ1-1	TGCAGCTCACTGACAGGGGGTGACACTGAAGCTTTCTTT	CSSLTGGDTEAFF